Presented here are 26 T cell receptor beta chains from one specimen sequenced in a study of CD8 T cells in Susac syndrome. Reverse transcription of roughly 0.5 to 1 ug RNA used random hexamers. MiXCR, run by TCRdb on the immunoSEQ multiplex PCR reads, gives a single entry per CDR3 protein. The table lists some 80,000 distinct CDR3 sequences, 85% to 95% of them singletons, with less than 0.3% in the top ten. The specimen was CD8+ T cells from PBMCs. Every receptor here comes from a human donor in good health.

This chain uses TRBV9 with TRBJ1-2, with a weak D call TRBD1 (5 bases). Germline lookup yields CDR1 SGDLS and CDR2 YYNGEE. This CDR3 is 17 amino acids long. V dropped 4 bases and J dropped 2 bases, with 21 bases sitting between them. The CDR3 loop is CASSQNLPGPRNYGYTF. CDR3 bases: TGTGCCAGCAGCCAAAACTTACCGGGACCGAGAAACTATGGCTACACCTTC.

J is TRBJ1-1 and V is TRBV20-1; possibly TRBD1 for D (5 bases). The V end lost 6 bases, the J end lost 7 bases, and 18 bases lay between the germline ends. This CDR3 has 13 residues. The germline V gene encodes CDR1 DFQATT and CDR2 SNEGSKA (reference sequence). Here the CDR3 reads CSASGRSTLEAFF. The DNA of the CDR3 is TGCAGTGCATCGGGACGCTCCACCCTTGAAGCTTTCTTT.

The chain has TRBV7-6 and TRBJ2-2; the D gene is possibly TRBD2 (7 bases). Germline V gene sequence: CDR1 SGHVS, CDR2 FNYEAQ. This CDR3 contains 15 residues. The V gene lost 5 bases and the J gene lost 7 bases, with 17 bases spanning the gap. CDR3 DNA: TGTGCCAGCAGCCAGATGCGGGGGCGAGTCGGGGAGCTGTTTTTT. Translation gives CASSQMRGRVGELFF.

This chain joins TRBV6-5 and TRBJ2-7; TRBD2 is a possible D gene (5 bases). The CDR3 runs to 14 residues. The V end was cut by 0 bases, the J end by 4 bases, with 10 bases between. Germline CDR1 reads MNHEY; CDR2 reads SVGAGI. For the CDR3, the DNA is TGTGCCAGCAGTTACTCCCGGACTGGGTACGAGCAGTACGTC. This sequence encodes CASSYSRTGYEQYV.

The chain is built from TRBV29-1 and TRBJ1-1; D may be TRBD1 (5 bases). V gave up 2 bases and J gave up 5 bases, with 18 bases separating them. Germline V gene lookup returns CDR1 SQVTM and CDR2 ANQGSEA. The CDR3 loop spans 15 amino acids. The CDR3 spells CSVEPSGTVRTEAFF. In nucleotides, the CDR3 is TGCAGCGTTGAACCCAGTGGGACGGTGAGAACTGAAGCTTTCTTT. Variable domain in full (rest from reference TRBV29-1 and TRBJ1-1): SAVISQKPSRDICQRGTSLTIQCQVDSQVTMMFWYRQQPGQSLTLIATANQGSEATYESGFVIDKFPISRPNLTFSTLTVSNMSPEDSSIYLCSVEPSGTVRTEAFFGQGTRLTVV.

The chain carries TRBV28 and TRBJ2-5, with no clear D. V lost 5 bases and J lost 4, with 20 bases in between. The CDR3 consists of 16 residues. Germline loops: CDR1 MDHEN, CDR2 SYDVKM. In nucleotides, the CDR3 is TGTGCCAGCAGTCTTATGACTCCAGCGATGGGAGAGACCCAGTACTTC. Its translation: CASSLMTPAMGETQYF.

The J gene is TRBJ2-2, the V gene TRBV19; D gene ambiguous. The V end was cut by 8 bases, the J end by 4 bases, with 8 bases between. CDR3 length equals 12 residues. CDR1 LNHDA and CDR2 SQIVND come from the germline V gene (reference sequence). CDR3 nucleotide sequence: TGTGCCAGTCTACAGTCCACCGGGGAGCTGTTTTTT. Protein product: CASLQSTGELFF.

This clonotype was picked up one time. The V call is TRBV14, the J call TRBJ2-1, with no clear D. The CDR3 sequence is 15 residues long. V lost 4 bases and J lost 0, with 10 bases in between. CDR1 is SGHDN, CDR2 FVKESK, per germline. CDR3 sequence (DNA): TGTGCCAGCAGCCTTGGCAGCAGCTCCTACAATGAGCAGTTCTTC. Amino acid sequence: CASSLGSSSYNEQFF.

This chain connects TRBV24-1 to TRBJ1-4; TRBD1 aligns across 11 bases. The CDR3 is 15 amino acids. V lost 6 bases and J lost 6; bases outside the gene matches: 5. CDR1 and CDR2 from the germline V gene are KGHDR and SFDVKD. The CDR3 sequence: CATSSTGQGDEKLFF. The CDR3 nucleotides are TGTGCCACCAGTTCCACGGGACAGGGGGATGAAAAACTGTTTTTT.

The count of this clonotype is one. The gene calls are TRBV28 and TRBJ2-7; D perhaps matches TRBD1 (6 bases). V was pared by 3 bases and J by 1 base, with 10 bases between. Per germline, CDR1 MDHEN and CDR2 SYDVKM. CDR3 length: 14 residues. CDR3 in DNA: TGTGCCAGCAGTTTGACAGGAACTTCCTACGAGCAGTACGTC. Translated, it gives CASSLTGTSYEQYV.

This clonotype has a single count. V is TRBV9 and J is TRBJ2-1; TRBD2 is a possible D gene (5 bases). The CDR3 consists of 17 residues. In germline, CDR1 is SGDLS, CDR2 YYNGEE. V dropped 3 bases and J dropped 1 base, with 17 bases sitting between them. The CDR3: CASSAPSTGNSYNEQFF. The CDR3 DNA sequence: TGTGCCAGCAGCGCCCCCTCCACCGGGAATTCCTACAATGAGCAGTTCTTC.

CDR3 residues: CASSQEFRTGGDEQFF. Written as DNA, the CDR3 is TGCGCCAGCAGCCAAGAATTTAGGACAGGGGGGGATGAGCAGTTCTTC. V gene TRBV4-1 combines with J gene TRBJ2-1, with 10 bases fitting TRBD1. The junction had 7 bases not matched to a gene; V was cut back by 0 bases and J by 8 bases. CDR1 is MGHRA and CDR2 is YSYEKL in the germline V gene. CDR3 size: 16 residues.

This clonotype was found once. The chain combines TRBV2 with TRBJ2-5; either TRBD1 or TRBD2 may fit D (5 bases each). Trimming took 7 bases from V and 2 from J, leaving 11 bases between them. This CDR3 is 13 amino acids long. The germline gives CDR1 SNHLY, CDR2 FYNNEI. CDR3 amino acids: CASTWDPQETQYF. CDR3 DNA: TGTGCCAGCACCTGGGACCCGCAAGAGACCCAGTACTTC.

The count of this clonotype is one. This chain joins TRBV27 and TRBJ1-4; D is perhaps TRBD1 (6 bases). Trimming pared 5 bases from V and 8 bases from J, leaving 18 bases between. The CDR3 is 15 residues long. Germline CDR1 MNHEY, CDR2 SMNVEV (reference sequence). The CDR3 bases are TGTGCCAGCAGTATAACAGGGACCTCCGCGGAAAAACTGTTTTTT. Its translation is CASSITGTSAEKLFF.

The chain carries TRBV4-3 and TRBJ2-1; TRBD2 matches at 11 bases. CDR3 length: 16 residues. Germline V gives CDR1 LGHNA, CDR2 YSLEER. Trimming at V came to 0 bases and at J to 8 bases, leaving 6 bases not matched to a gene. The CDR3 DNA reads as TGCGCCAGCAGCCAAGATCGTACTAGCGGGGGAGATGAGCAGTTCTTC. Translation gives CASSQDRTSGGDEQFF.

The gene calls are TRBV27 and TRBJ2-1; no clear D. The CDR3 is made up of 13 amino acids. The V and J ends lost 4 bases and 9 bases respectively, with 13 bases between them. Germline CDR1 and CDR2: MNHEY and SMNVEV (reference sequence). For the CDR3, the DNA is TGTGCCAGCAGTTCTGATCCGGTCGGTGAGCAGTTCTTC. Encoded protein: CASSSDPVGEQFF.

This chain joins TRBV20-1 and TRBJ2-1; D ambiguous. CDR3 length: 13 residues. V lost 6 bases to trimming and J lost 1 base, with 10 bases between them. Germline V gene lookup returns CDR1 DFQATT and CDR2 SNEGSKA (reference sequence). CDR3 protein: CSAPLISYNEQFF. CDR3 coding DNA: TGCAGTGCCCCACTGATTTCCTACAATGAGCAGTTCTTC.

The chain carries TRBV6-1 and TRBJ2-7, with D perhaps TRBD2 (5 bases). CDR3 size: 13 residues. Germline V lookup: CDR1 MNHNS, CDR2 SASEGT. V was clipped by 7 bases and J by 3 bases, with 13 bases between them. Here the CDR3 reads CASTVGGYYEQYV. CDR3 in DNA: TGTGCCAGCACAGTAGGAGGATACTACGAGCAGTACGTC.

This sequence joins TRBV6-1 and TRBJ2-1, with unresolved D. Germline V CDR1 and CDR2: MNHNS, SASEGT. Trimming left V 7 bases short and J 4 bases short, with 5 bases between. The CDR3 has 11 amino acids. The CDR3 bases are TGTGCCAGCAACCTATACAATGAGCAGTTCTTC. Protein: CASNLYNEQFF.

This chain joins TRBV7-3 and TRBJ2-1, with a weak D call TRBD2 (5 bases). The CDR3 extends over 14 amino acids. V was cut by 5 bases and J by 1 base, with 9 bases left in between. Germline V CDR1 and CDR2: SGHTA, FQGTGA. The CDR3, as DNA: TGTGCCAGCAGCCCCCGGGATTCCTACAATGAGCAGTTCTTC. Translation: CASSPRDSYNEQFF. Using reference TRBV7-3 and TRBJ2-1 for the parts outside the CDR3, the full variable domain is GAGVSQTPSNKVTEKGKYVELRCDPISGHTALYWYRQSLGQGPEFLIYFQGTGAADDSGLPNDRFFAVRPEGSVSTLKIQRTERGDSAVYLCASSPRDSYNEQFFGPGTRLTVL.

The chain is built from TRBV6-2 or TRBV6-3 and TRBJ1-5; the D gene is possibly TRBD1 (5 bases). The germline V and J ends were trimmed by 6 bases and 7 bases, with 16 bases remaining between them. The CDR3 spans 14 residues. The germline CDR1 and CDR2 sequences are MNHEY and SVGEGT. The CDR3 protein is CASRDLGLYQPQHF. For the CDR3, the DNA is TGTGCCAGCAGGGACTTGGGGCTATACCAGCCCCAGCATTTT.

Comment on this clonotype: The junction does not match germline at one end; this may be a read error. The rearrangement links TRBV4-3 to TRBJ2-1; TRBD1 matches 10 bases. CDR3 length equals 15 residues. The germline V gene has CDR1 LGHNA and CDR2 YSLEER. The CDR3 spells CASSQDRWNMGTGVF. The CDR3 bases are TGCGCCAGCAGCCAAGATCGATGGAATATGGGGACAGGGGTCTTC.

V usage is TRBV4-2 and J usage is TRBJ2-1, with D uncertain. Between the trimmed V and J ends, which lost 0 bases and 7 bases, there was a span of 10 bases. There are 14 residues in the CDR3. CDR1 LGHNA and CDR2 YNFKEQ come from the germline V gene. CDR3 region: CASSQDPHVNEQFF. The CDR3 nucleotides are TGTGCCAGCAGCCAAGATCCCCACGTAAATGAGCAGTTCTTC.

The CDR3 loop is CASSQVGGSENEQFF. CDR3 coding DNA: TGTGCCAGCAGCCAAGTCGGTGGGTCCGAAAATGAGCAGTTCTTC. This sequence joins TRBV14 and TRBJ2-1; D is ambiguous. In germline, CDR1 is SGHDN, CDR2 FVKESK. This CDR3 has 15 amino acids. Trimming pared 1 base from V and 7 bases from J, leaving 14 bases between.

The rearrangement uses TRBV28 and TRBJ1-1; D is undetermined. The CDR3 runs to 14 residues. CDR1 and CDR2 from the germline V gene are MDHEN and SYDVKM. V was clipped by 2 bases and J by 5 bases, with 12 bases between them. CDR3 loop: CASSLRGLKTEAFF. The DNA of the CDR3 is TGTGCCAGCAGTTTACGCGGGCTAAAGACTGAAGCTTTCTTT. Combining the CDR3 with reference TRBV28 and TRBJ1-1 gives the whole variable domain DVKVTQSSRYLVKRTGEKVFLECVQDMDHENMFWYRQDPGLGLRLIYFSYDVKMKEKGDIPEGYSVSREKKERFSLILESASTNQTSMYLCASSLRGLKTEAFFGQGTRLTVV.

The chain joins TRBV11-2 to TRBJ1-1; D is ambiguous. V gave up 5 bases and J gave up 2 bases, with 6 bases separating them. Germline V gives CDR1 SGHAT, CDR2 FQNNGV. CDR3 length: 12 amino acids. This chain's CDR3 is CASSPSNTEAFF. Here the CDR3 DNA reads TGTGCCAGCAGCCCGTCTAACACTGAAGCTTTCTTT.